This T cell receptor beta chain came from a study of blood T cell repertoires in COVID-19 (dated by TCRdb to the early 2020s). In the study overall: Samples from collaborators originated in the United States, Italy and Spain and spanned both the acute and convalescent phases of COVID-19. The prospective study material was composed of cDNA or gDNA derived from T cells, B-cell-depleted T cells, or PBMCs. Deeply sampled blood TCRbeta repertoires from subjects exposed to, actively infected with, or recovered from COVID-19 were included in the dataset. The repertoires were made available in a free public database intended to serve as a resource for research on the immune response to SARS-CoV-2. The samples were drawn from two sources: the first 160 participants of the ongoing ImmuneRACE study, and about 1,300 subjects contributed by 6 global collaborators. The sample metadata nearly always contained a de-identified subject ID, COVID-19 status, age in years and sex. Where available, HLA class I and class II types were obtained from metadata supplied by the sample provider rather than from assay-based typing. Results and caveats for the whole study, not just this receptor: The amount of clinical and demographic metadata varied by source and participant and was provided uncurated.

Collaborating institutions collected whole blood in K2EDTA tubes following their own protocols. For TCRbeta analysis, collaborator samples were shipped as frozen whole blood, as isolated PBMCs, or as DNA extracted from either sample type. Remarks on this clone: Which antigen it targets is not known. Per-nucleotide qualities are absent, and no much larger clonotype sits a single base away.

TCRbeta CDR3 regions were amplified from genomic DNA by means of the immunoSEQ Assay, a bias-controlled multiplex PCR. In the paper's pipeline: The number of nucleated cells in each sample was estimated by amplification of reference gene primers within the assay. Sequence reads were collapsed and filtered to measure the absolute abundance of every unique TCRbeta CDR3 rearrangement. For each sample, productive Simpson clonality was calculated as the square root of Simpson's diversity index across productive rearrangements. Imported from immuneACCESS, the table was reduced by TCRdb to in-frame sequences with V and J called. These copies leave out some clones; in studies compared against another copy, an unresolved V gene accounts for under half, and the cause of the remainder is not known. V and J calls and clone size are copied from that table; D and trimming were computed from the DNA. The sample records about 150,000 clones, around 85% of which are singletons. The biggest ten clones account for under 6% of the sample.

The junction shows trimming of 5 bases on V and 7 bases on J, and the gene matches do not reach 10 bases of it. The CDR3, from cysteine to phenylalanine, totals 16 residues. Only CDR3 DNA remains: 48 bases, in frame from the first base. CDR1 is given as SGHTA and CDR2 as FQGTGA, both from the germline V gene. The sequence was obtained from a human donor in a cohort sampled during active COVID-19. The specimen sequenced was peripheral blood. The rearranged chain carries TRBV7-3 and TRBJ2-7; 14 of the junction bases match TRBD2. The DNA is TGTGCCAGCAGCACCGATGGGACTAGCGGGAGATCAGAGCAGTACTTC. Its translation reads: CASSTDGTSGRSEQYF.